This TCR beta chain was sequenced during a study of response to subunit inactivated influenza vaccine. Study-wide results and caveats: There was a suggestion from the authors that each seasonal influenza vaccination recruits few new T cells.

Trimming shortened V by 3 bases and J by 4 bases, and 10 bases separated the two germline ends. The CDR3 covers 13 residues. Germline loops: CDR1 DFQATT, CDR2 SNEGSKA (reference sequence). MiXCR, applied by TCRdb to the RT-PCR reads, yields one record per CDR3 protein. The sample holds 500,000 or so distinct CDR3 sequences, about 10% seen once. This clonotype was counted only a few times. Antigen specificity is unknown. The TCR sequence derives from a middle-aged man who received an inactivated influenza vaccine. The chain has TRBV20-1 and TRBJ2-1; no firm D call. The source was PBMCs from blood, collected about 40 days after vaccination. CDR3 coding DNA: TGCAGTGCTAGTCGGCGAGAGTACAATGAGCAGTTCTTC. Protein sequence: CSASRREYNEQFF.